Presented here are 13 T cell receptor beta chains from one specimen sequenced in a study of T cell responses to AZD1222 COVID-19 vaccine. Some clones are missing from TCRdb's copy, which holds only in-frame ones; the method was immunoSEQ multiplex PCR. Found here are around 200,000 clones, 88% of them singletons; the top ten hold roughly 0.49%. The sample here was peripheral blood, taken on day 0 of AZD1222 vaccination. The source of these receptors is an adult in good health.

CDR3: CAITGTGAFDEQFF. CDR3 DNA: TGTGCCATCACCGGGACAGGGGCTTTCGATGAGCAGTTCTTC. The V and J genes are TRBV10-3 and TRBJ2-1, with 10 positions matching TRBD1. The ends lost 7 bases at V and 8 bases at J; junction bases unmatched: 8. The CDR3 has 14 residues. Germline CDR1 is ENHRY and CDR2 is SYGVKD.

The genes are TRBV28 and TRBJ1-1, with no clear D. The CDR3 runs 15 residues. Germline CDR1 MDHEN, CDR2 SYDVKM. Deletions cut 2 bases from V and 1 base from J, with 11 bases between. The CDR3 sequence is CASSLPRAGNTEAFF. CDR3 bases: TGTGCCAGCAGTTTACCCCGGGCAGGGAACACTGAAGCTTTCTTT.

J is TRBJ2-2 and V is TRBV7-2; unclear D gene. This CDR3 has 14 amino acids. Per the germline V gene, CDR1 is SGHTA and CDR2 is FQGNSA. V was shortened by 2 bases and J by 5 bases, with 9 bases between the two germline ends. The CDR3 coding sequence is TGTGCCAGCAGCTTAACTGGGCGGACCGGGGAGCTGTTTTTT. Encoded protein: CASSLTGRTGELFF.

This chain links TRBV5-6 with TRBJ2-3; D may be TRBD1 or TRBD2 (5 bases each). The germline V gene has CDR1 SGHDT and CDR2 YYEEEE. CDR3 length: 16 amino acids. V was clipped by 1 base and J by 0 bases, with 12 bases between them. The CDR3 sequence: CASSLSGTVSTDTQYF. In nucleotides, the CDR3 is TGTGCCAGCAGCTTGTCGGGGACGGTTAGCACAGATACGCAGTATTTT.

The chain is built from TRBV7-8 and TRBJ2-7, with 9 bases matching TRBD2. The V segment lost 3 bases and the J segment 0 bases; nucleotides outside the gene matches: 9. This CDR3 comprises 17 residues. Germline V gene lookup returns CDR1 SGHVS and CDR2 FQNEAQ. The CDR3 DNA is TGTGCCAGCAGCTTCTCGGTAGCGGGAGCGGGCTCCTACGAGCAGTACTTC. Translated: CASSFSVAGAGSYEQYF. The full variable domain, rest sourced from reference TRBV7-8 and TRBJ2-7, is GAGVSQSPRYKVAKRGQDVALRCDPISGHVSLFWYQQALGQGPEFLTYFQNEAQLDKSGLPSDRFFAERPEGSVSTLKIQRTQQEDSAVYLCASSFSVAGAGSYEQYFGPGTRLTVT.

The V call is TRBV6-5, the J call TRBJ1-6; weak D call: TRBD1 (6 bases). Trimming shortened V by 2 bases and J by 7 bases, and 9 bases separated the two germline ends. Germline lookup yields CDR1 MNHEY and CDR2 SVGAGI. There are 14 residues in the CDR3. CDR3 residues: CASSYPDRNSPLHF. The CDR3 DNA follows: TGTGCCAGCAGTTACCCAGACAGGAATTCACCCCTCCACTTT.

The chain carries TRBV6-5 and TRBJ1-2; maybe TRBD1 (6 bases). V was cut by 2 bases and J by 8 bases, with 9 bases left in between. Germline CDR1 reads MNHEY; CDR2 reads SVGAGI. CDR3 size: 12 residues. The CDR3 loop is CASSYPGDGYTF. The CDR3 region has the DNA TGTGCCAGCAGTTACCCAGGGGACGGCTACACCTTC.

V gene TRBV28 combines with J gene TRBJ1-6; D may be TRBD1 (6 bases). The V gene lost 5 bases and the J gene lost 5 bases, with 16 bases spanning the gap. CDR1 is MDHEN and CDR2 is SYDVKM in the germline V gene. The CDR3 is made up of 16 amino acids. CDR3 coding DNA: TGTGCCAGCAGTCCTTGGGGGGGGGCTAATAATTCACCCCTCCACTTT. This sequence encodes CASSPWGGANNSPLHF.

This rearrangement joins TRBV10-1 to TRBJ2-3; D unclear. The ends were cut back, 4 bases at V and 8 bases at J, with 13 bases in the middle. CDR1 and CDR2 from the germline V gene are WNHNN and SYGVQD (reference sequence). CDR3 length equals 13 residues. CDR3 sequence (DNA): TGCGCCAGCAGTGTGAGGACGGAGAGTACGCAGTATTTT. This codes for CASSVRTESTQYF.

This chain links TRBV2 with TRBJ2-3, with D maybe TRBD1 (5 bases). Germline loops: CDR1 SNHLY, CDR2 FYNNEI. This CDR3 is built from 14 residues. Trimming removed 3 bases from V and 0 bases from J, with 7 bases in between. CDR3 residues: CASSDGASTDTQYF. CDR3 DNA: TGTGCCAGCAGTGATGGGGCTAGCACAGATACGCAGTATTTT.

DNA of the CDR3: TGTGCCAGCAGCCCGCAGGGGTATGGCTACACCTTC. Amino acids: CASSPQGYGYTF. The V gene is TRBV9, the J gene TRBJ1-2; D might be TRBD1 (6 bases). Germline CDR1 SGDLS, CDR2 YYNGEE. Trimming shortened V by 4 bases and J by 5 bases, and 9 bases separated the two germline ends. The CDR3 spans 12 residues.

The J gene is TRBJ2-5, the V gene TRBV6-2 or TRBV6-3, with D perhaps being TRBD1 or TRBD2 (5 bases each). The ends were cut back, 5 bases at V and 5 bases at J, with 15 bases in the middle. The CDR3 covers 14 residues. Per the germline V gene, CDR1 is MNHEY and CDR2 is SVGEGT. DNA for the CDR3: TGTGCCAGCAGTCGAGGGACGCCGGGGGAGACCCAGTACTTC. Translated: CASSRGTPGETQYF.

This clone was recorded only once. J is TRBJ1-1 and V is TRBV19; no definite D call. Germline V lookup: CDR1 LNHDA, CDR2 SQIVND (reference sequence). The CDR3 contains 13 residues. Trimming took off 3 bases at V and 4 bases at J, with 9 bases between the two ends. The CDR3: CASSIDRITEAFF. The CDR3 DNA follows: TGTGCCAGTAGTATTGACCGAATCACTGAAGCTTTCTTT.